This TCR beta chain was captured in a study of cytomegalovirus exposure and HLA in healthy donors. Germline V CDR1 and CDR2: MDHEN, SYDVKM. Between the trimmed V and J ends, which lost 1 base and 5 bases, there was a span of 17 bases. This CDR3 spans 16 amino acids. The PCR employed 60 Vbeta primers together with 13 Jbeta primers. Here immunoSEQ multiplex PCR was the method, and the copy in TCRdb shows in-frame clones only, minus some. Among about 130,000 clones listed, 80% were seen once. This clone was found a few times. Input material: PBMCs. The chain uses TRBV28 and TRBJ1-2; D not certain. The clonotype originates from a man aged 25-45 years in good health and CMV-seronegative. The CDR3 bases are TGTGCCAGCAGTTTATACGCGGGCGCCGGGAATTATGGCTACACCTTC. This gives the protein CASSLYAGAGNYGYTF.